This T cell receptor beta chain was sequenced in a study of T cells in Graves' hyperthyroidism and ophthalmopathy. Uncontrolled infections, other autoimmune diseases, pregnancy or lactation led to exclusion of patients. An approximately 10 ml volume of fresh peripheral blood provided the PBMCs. On this clonotype itself: Antigen specificity is unknown.

Amplification of TCR beta CDR3 regions used RNA as the template. HTBI primers were the set used in a first-round RT-PCR of the TCR CDR3. MiXCR was run by TCRdb on the multiplex PCR reads, yielding one entry per CDR3 protein. The table includes fewer than 400,000 distinct CDR3 sequences, roughly 25% detected once. The study's findings and limits: Peripheral blood also featured most of the thyroid clonotypes expanded above 0.001.

This CDR3 contains 16 residues. Germline CDR1 and CDR2: SEHNR and FQNEAQ (reference sequence). After removal of 5 bases from V and 4 bases from J, the junction contained 13 bases not matched to a gene. This receptor was identified in a man in his forties or fifties with Graves' hyperthyroidism. This chain uses TRBV7-9 with TRBJ1-2; TRBD1 aligns across 7 bases. Sequences were obtained from blood. DNA of the CDR3: TGTGCCAGCAGCGAAAAACAGGGGAAAGATTCCTATGGCTACACCTTC. Residues: CASSEKQGKDSYGYTF.